This is a list of T cell receptor beta chains from one sample in a study of shared clonotypes between healthy human individuals. Here immunoSEQ multiplex PCR was the method, and the copy in TCRdb shows in-frame clones only, minus some. The sample has 950,000 to 1,100,000 clones, 75% to 85% seen once. The sequenced material came from memory CD4+ T cells from PBMCs. These TCRs come from a man between 18 and 35 years old in good health. Some clones in this sample may be carry-over from other donors' samples. CDR3s include the opening cysteine and the closing phenylalanine or tryptophan. D genes are given only for firm matches. The size field is filled for only some rows; it gives once, few, many or a size class.

CDR3nt: TGTGCCAGCACGGCCTCTGGGGCCAACGTCCTGACTTTC
CDR3aa: CASTASGANVLTF
abundance: -
d_gene: -
j_gene: TRBJ2-6
v_gene: TRBV25-1

CDR3nt: TGTGCCAGCAGCTTAGTGGGGACAGGGTTTGACAATGAGCAGTTCTTC
CDR3aa: CASSLVGTGFDNEQFF
abundance: -
d_gene: TRBD1
j_gene: TRBJ2-1
v_gene: TRBV7-2

CDR3nt: TGTGCCAGTAGTACTAAGGGCGTGGGGAACACTGAAGCTTTCTTT
CDR3aa: CASSTKGVGNTEAFF
abundance: -
d_gene: -
j_gene: TRBJ1-1
v_gene: TRBV19

CDR3nt: TGTGCCAGCAGTTTGGGGGCCGGCCGTCTCCCCTCCGTTTCTTTCTTT
CDR3aa: CASSLGAGRLPSVSFF
abundance: -
d_gene: -
j_gene: TRBJ1-1
v_gene: TRBV28

CDR3nt: TGTGCCAGCAGTTACAACCGGGGTGCGGGAAACACCATATATTTT
CDR3aa: CASSYNRGAGNTIYF
abundance: -
d_gene: -
j_gene: TRBJ1-3
v_gene: TRBV6-5

CDR3nt: TGTGCCAGCAGTGGGGGGGCGGGAAACTACGAGCAGTACTTC
CDR3aa: CASSGGAGNYEQYF
abundance: once
d_gene: -
j_gene: TRBJ2-7
v_gene: TRBV2

CDR3nt: TGCGCCAGCAGCTTGGAACAGGCGAACACCGGGGAGCTGTTTTTT
CDR3aa: CASSLEQANTGELFF
abundance: -
d_gene: -
j_gene: TRBJ2-2
v_gene: TRBV5-1

CDR3nt: TGTGCCAGCTGGGCCGTGGGGAAGGATGAAAAACTGTTTTTT
CDR3aa: CASWAVGKDEKLFF
abundance: -
d_gene: -
j_gene: TRBJ1-4
v_gene: TRBV7-7

CDR3nt: TGTGCCAGTAGTTCCTCACCGACAGGGGTGAATTCACCCCTCCACTTT
CDR3aa: CASSSSPTGVNSPLHF
abundance: -
d_gene: TRBD1
j_gene: TRBJ1-6
v_gene: TRBV19

CDR3nt: TGCGCCAGCAGCCCCACAGGGCGCGAGCAGTACTTC
CDR3aa: CASSPTGREQYF
abundance: -
d_gene: -
j_gene: TRBJ2-7
v_gene: TRBV5-1

CDR3nt: TGTGCCAGCAGTGAAATAATGGGCCAAGAGACCCAGTACTTC
CDR3aa: CASSEIMGQETQYF
abundance: -
d_gene: -
j_gene: TRBJ2-5
v_gene: TRBV6-1

CDR3nt: TGTGCCAGCAGTTTAGGGGACAGGGGAAGTGGCTACACCTTC
CDR3aa: CASSLGDRGSGYTF
abundance: many
d_gene: TRBD1
j_gene: TRBJ1-2
v_gene: TRBV28

CDR3nt: TGCACCAGACCTCCGGGGCAGTTCTTC
CDR3aa: CTRPPGQFF
abundance: -
d_gene: -
j_gene: TRBJ2-1
v_gene: TRBV1

CDR3nt: TGTGCTAGTGGTACAGGGGACACTGAAGCTTTCTTT
CDR3aa: CASGTGDTEAFF
abundance: many
d_gene: TRBD1
j_gene: TRBJ1-1
v_gene: TRBV12-5

CDR3nt: TGCGCCAGCAGCTTGGGCCCTTCTGGGGCCAACGTCCTGACTTTC
CDR3aa: CASSLGPSGANVLTF
abundance: -
d_gene: -
j_gene: TRBJ2-6
v_gene: TRBV5-1

CDR3nt: TGTGCCAGCAGTTCCCCAGGACAGGGGCCCTACTCTGGAAACACCATATATTTT
CDR3aa: CASSSPGQGPYSGNTIYF
abundance: -
d_gene: TRBD1
j_gene: TRBJ1-3
v_gene: TRBV28

CDR3nt: TGCGCCAGCAGCCCTCTTCAGGGCGGACGCACAGATACGCAGTATTTT
CDR3aa: CASSPLQGGRTDTQYF
abundance: once
d_gene: -
j_gene: TRBJ2-3
v_gene: TRBV5-1

CDR3nt: TGTGCCAGCAGTGGGACAGGTCCTGGAAACACCATATATTTT
CDR3aa: CASSGTGPGNTIYF
abundance: -
d_gene: TRBD1
j_gene: TRBJ1-3
v_gene: TRBV2

CDR3nt: TGTGCCAGCAGCGTGGAAGGGTACACCGGGGAGCTGTTTTTT
CDR3aa: CASSVEGYTGELFF
abundance: -
d_gene: -
j_gene: TRBJ2-2
v_gene: TRBV6-6

CDR3nt: TGCGCCAGCAGCGCACAGGGAGATCAGCCCCAGCATTTT
CDR3aa: CASSAQGDQPQHF
abundance: few
d_gene: -
j_gene: TRBJ1-5
v_gene: TRBV4-3

CDR3nt: TGCGCCAGCAGCCTAGGGGGGAACGAAAACATTCAGTACTTC
CDR3aa: CASSLGGNENIQYF
abundance: -
d_gene: -
j_gene: TRBJ2-4
v_gene: TRBV5-1

CDR3nt: TGTGCCAGTAGTATGGGAATTGACTATGGCTACACCTTC
CDR3aa: CASSMGIDYGYTF
abundance: -
d_gene: -
j_gene: TRBJ1-2
v_gene: TRBV19

CDR3nt: TGTGCCAGCAGTTACTCACGGTTTGGAAACACCATATATTTT
CDR3aa: CASSYSRFGNTIYF
abundance: -
d_gene: -
j_gene: TRBJ1-3
v_gene: TRBV6-5

CDR3nt: TGTGCCAGCAGCAAGGGACAGGGTAGGGACTATGGCTACACCTTC
CDR3aa: CASSKGQGRDYGYTF
abundance: -
d_gene: TRBD1
j_gene: TRBJ1-2
v_gene: TRBV5-6

CDR3nt: TGTGCCACCCACAAGCCTTTAAACGAAGCTTTCTTT
CDR3aa: CATHKPLNEAFF
abundance: few
d_gene: -
j_gene: TRBJ1-1
v_gene: TRBV7-6

CDR3nt: TGCAGCGTTGACCTTTACAGGGGCCGGGCAGATACGCAGTATTTT
CDR3aa: CSVDLYRGRADTQYF
abundance: -
d_gene: TRBD1
j_gene: TRBJ2-3
v_gene: TRBV29-1